What follows are 25 T cell receptor beta chains derived from one specimen sequenced in a study of blood T cell repertoires in COVID-19. TCRdb keeps only in-frame clones here, not all; method: immunoSEQ multiplex PCR. Here the sample spans under 300,000 clones, approximately 91% being singletons. Material: peripheral blood. Receptors were obtained from a woman in her twenties or thirties with acute or convalescent COVID-19.

The chain has TRBV29-1 and TRBJ2-1; possibly TRBD2 for D (7 bases). This CDR3 is 12 amino acids long. Germline-derived CDR1 and CDR2 are SQVTM and ANQGSEA. In DNA, the CDR3 is TGCAGGGTCGGGGGGCTCGGTAATGAGCAGTTCTTC. It is translated as CRVGGLGNEQFF.

J is TRBJ2-7 and V is TRBV4-1, with D possibly matching TRBD2 (6 bases). Germline V gene data show CDR1 as MGHRA and CDR2 as YSYEKL. This CDR3 is built from 14 residues. Trimming left V 4 bases short and J 3 bases short, with 13 bases between. CDR3 sequence (DNA): TGCGCCAGCAGCCGACAGTCGGGGGTCTACGAGCAGTACTTC. Its protein product is CASSRQSGVYEQYF.

The chain carries TRBV7-2 and TRBJ2-5; 11 bases are a match to TRBD2. V lost 5 bases and J lost 5; bases outside the gene matches: 13. The CDR3 totals 17 residues. CDR1 and CDR2 (germline): SGHTA, FQGNSA. The CDR3 DNA is TGTGCCAGCAGCCCCAGACTAGCGGGAACGTCTCGGGAGACCCAGTACTTC. Protein sequence: CASSPRLAGTSRETQYF.

The CDR3 loop reads CASSSTSGHGDEAFF. CDR3 DNA sequence: TGTGCCAGCAGCTCAACATCGGGACATGGGGATGAAGCTTTCTTT. The chain recombines TRBV5-4 with TRBJ1-1; possibly TRBD1 for D (6 bases). In germline, CDR1 is SGHNT, CDR2 YYREEE (reference sequence). V shed 3 bases and J shed 7 bases, with 19 bases lying between them. The CDR3 is 15 amino acids.

This rearrangement joins TRBV6-5 to TRBJ1-6; the match to TRBD1 covers 9 bases. The V and J ends lost 8 bases and 10 bases, in that order; junction bases with no gene match: 6. The CDR3 spans 13 residues. Germline values: CDR1 MNHEY, CDR2 SVGAGI. Here the CDR3 DNA reads TGTGCCAGCCGGGACAGGGTGGAATCACCCCTCCACTTT. It is translated as CASRDRVESPLHF.

The chain has TRBV6-2 or TRBV6-3 and TRBJ1-4, with D possibly matching TRBD1 (6 bases). CDR1 is MNHEY and CDR2 is SVGEGT in the germline V gene. The CDR3 runs 13 residues. The V end was cut by 1 base, the J end by 8 bases, with 8 bases between. CDR3: CASSYFGQEKLFF. DNA of the CDR3: TGTGCCAGCAGTTACTTTGGACAGGAAAAACTGTTTTTT.

The V gene is TRBV30, the J gene TRBJ2-7; possibly TRBD1 for D (5 bases). CDR3 length: 16 residues. V was pared by 0 bases and J by 3 bases, with 18 bases between. Germline V gene lookup returns CDR1 GTSNPN and CDR2 SVGIG (reference sequence). As DNA, the CDR3 is TGTGCCTGGAGTGTAACGGACACCTCTCGCGGCTACGAGCAGTACTTC. This gives the protein CAWSVTDTSRGYEQYF.

The chain has TRBV12-3 or TRBV12-4 and TRBJ1-5; D is ambiguous. The CDR3 runs to 13 residues. With 3 bases removed from V and 4 bases from J, the gap between germline ends came to 7 bases. This CDR3 reads CASSLRENQPQHF. CDR3 bases: TGTGCCAGCAGTTTGAGGGAGAATCAGCCCCAGCATTTT.

The rearrangement uses TRBV24-1 and TRBJ2-7; 14 nucleotides align to TRBD2. The J segment lost 5 bases and the V segment lost 4 bases, leaving 9 bases of the junction unmatched. The V gene's germline CDR1 is KGHDR and CDR2 SFDVKD. The CDR3 runs 17 residues. CDR3 nucleotides: TGTGCCACCAGTGAACAACGGGGACTAGCGGGAGACCACGAGCAGTACTTC. It encodes CATSEQRGLAGDHEQYF.

This clone was counted a few times. The V call is TRBV6-2 or TRBV6-3, the J call TRBJ2-7, with D maybe TRBD2 (6 bases). V lost 0 bases, J lost 0 bases, and 9 bases lay in between. Germline CDR1 is MNHEY and CDR2 is SVGEGT. CDR3 length: 15 residues. The CDR3 DNA reads as TGTGCCAGCAGTTACTCAGGGGACTCCTCCTACGAGCAGTACTTC. It yields the protein CASSYSGDSSYEQYF.

This clone was counted a single time. The chain is built from TRBV6-4 and TRBJ1-1, with 7 nucleotides matching TRBD1. J gave up 2 bases and V 4 bases, and 4 bases lay outside the gene matches. This CDR3 spans 14 amino acids. In germline, CDR1 is MRHNA, CDR2 SNTAGT. The DNA for the CDR3 is TGTGCCAGCAGTGCGACAGGGTATAACACTGAAGCTTTCTTT. Amino acids: CASSATGYNTEAFF.

V is TRBV24-1 and J is TRBJ1-5; 9 bases fit TRBD1. This CDR3 is 15 amino acids long. CDR1 and CDR2 (germline): KGHDR, SFDVKD. J was trimmed by 3 bases and V by 4 bases; bases with no gene match: 3. The CDR3 nucleotides read TGTGCCACCAGTGACAGGACAGGGGACAATCAGCCCCAGCATTTT. Protein: CATSDRTGDNQPQHF.

The rearrangement joins TRBV10-1 to TRBJ2-7; 7 bases line up with TRBD1. Looked up from germline, CDR1 is WNHNN and CDR2 is SYGVQD (reference sequence). V shed 2 bases, J shed 5 bases, and the junction held 6 bases outside the gene matches. This CDR3 contains 14 residues. Here the CDR3 reads CASSERQGLDEQYF. The CDR3 DNA reads TGCGCCAGCAGTGAGAGACAGGGCCTGGACGAGCAGTACTTC.

This chain links TRBV18 with TRBJ2-1, with TRBD1 identical over 10 bases. The trim removed 6 bases at V and 4 bases at J, leaving 3 bases unmatched. Germline V gives CDR1 KGHSH, CDR2 LQKENI. CDR3 size: 14 residues. CDR3 bases: TGTGCCAGCTCGTTGGACAGGGGGTACAATGAGCAGTTCTTC. Translation gives CASSLDRGYNEQFF.

The chain links TRBV11-3 to TRBJ2-7, with D uncertain. CDR1 and CDR2 from the germline V gene are SGHNT and YENEEA. The CDR3 extends over 13 amino acids. V dropped 5 bases and J dropped 3 bases, with 11 bases sitting between them. The CDR3 is CASSVLNDYEQYF. In DNA form, the CDR3 reads TGTGCCAGCAGCGTACTTAATGACTACGAGCAGTACTTC.

The chain couples TRBV9 to TRBJ1-1; D is perhaps TRBD1 (6 bases). CDR1 and CDR2 from the germline V gene are SGDLS and YYNGEE. The CDR3 covers 13 residues. Trimming left V 2 bases short and J 5 bases short, with 10 bases between. Here the CDR3 reads CASSVLQGTEAFF. The CDR3 region has the DNA TGTGCCAGCAGCGTCCTACAGGGAACTGAAGCTTTCTTT.

This chain joins TRBV7-8 and TRBJ2-2; 8 bases match TRBD1. Looked up from germline, CDR1 is SGHVS and CDR2 is FQNEAQ. Trimming removed 8 bases from V and 0 bases from J; junction bases left unmatched: 8. The CDR3 runs to 16 residues. In DNA form, the CDR3 reads TGTGCCAGCGACTCGACAGGGGATGCGAACACCGGGGAGCTGTTTTTT. Translation gives CASDSTGDANTGELFF.

The chain carries TRBV10-3 and TRBJ1-1, with D tentatively TRBD1 (5 bases). V was cut by 3 bases and J by 2 bases, with 13 bases left in between. The CDR3 totals 15 residues. Germline V gene lookup returns CDR1 ENHRY and CDR2 SYGVKD. The chain's CDR3 is CAISDPGLPNTEAFF. Here the CDR3 DNA reads TGTGCCATCAGTGATCCAGGGCTCCCCAACACTGAAGCTTTCTTT.

The rearrangement links TRBV4-3 to TRBJ2-6; D not resolved. The CDR3 covers 15 residues. Germline CDR1 is LGHNA and CDR2 is YSLEER. The V and J ends lost 0 bases and 1 base respectively, with 4 bases between them. The CDR3 loop is CASSQDRSGANVLTF. The DNA of the CDR3 is TGCGCCAGCAGCCAAGATAGATCTGGGGCCAACGTCCTGACTTTC.

The V and J genes are TRBV19 and TRBJ2-1; 8 bases fit TRBD2. The junction had 10 bases not matched to a gene; V was cut back by 5 bases and J by 4 bases. Germline CDR1 reads LNHDA; CDR2 reads SQIVND (reference sequence). The CDR3 spans 16 residues. CDR3 loop: CASSSLKAGEYNEQFF. CDR3 sequence (DNA): TGTGCCAGTAGTTCCCTGAAAGCGGGAGAATACAATGAGCAGTTCTTC. Supplemented by reference TRBV19 and TRBJ2-1, the full variable domain reads DGGITQSPKYLFRKEGQNVTLSCEQNLNHDAMYWYRQDPGQGLRLIYYSQIVNDFQKGDIAEGYSVSREKKESFPLTVTSAQKNPTAFYLCASSSLKAGEYNEQFFGPGTRLTVL.

The chain carries TRBV7-2 and TRBJ2-2; 15 bases align to TRBD2. After removal of 2 bases from V and 3 bases from J, the junction contained 4 bases not matched to a gene. Germline V CDR1 and CDR2: SGHTA, FQGNSA. CDR3 length: 18 residues. CDR3 in DNA: TGTGCCAGCAGCTTATGGGGACTAGCGGGGGGTCACACCGGGGAGCTGTTTTTT. Residues: CASSLWGLAGGHTGELFF.

The chain recombines TRBV19 with TRBJ2-1; D ambiguous. The germline V gene has CDR1 LNHDA and CDR2 SQIVND (reference sequence). Trimming stripped 0 bases from V and 4 bases from J, with 4 bases between. The length of the CDR3 is 13 residues. The CDR3 loop is CASSIDLYNEQFF. The DNA of the CDR3 is TGTGCCAGTAGTATAGATCTATACAATGAGCAGTTCTTC. Full variable domain (missing parts from reference TRBV19 and TRBJ2-1): DGGITQSPKYLFRKEGQNVTLSCEQNLNHDAMYWYRQDPGQGLRLIYYSQIVNDFQKGDIAEGYSVSREKKESFPLTVTSAQKNPTAFYLCASSIDLYNEQFFGPGTRLTVL.

The rearrangement uses TRBV6-6 and TRBJ1-5; D is undetermined. In germline, CDR1 is MNHNY, CDR2 SVGAGI (reference sequence). The germline V and J ends were trimmed by 0 bases and 4 bases, with 7 bases remaining between them. This CDR3 region has 14 residues. CDR3 sequence: CASSYSPPNQPQHF. CDR3 nucleotides: TGTGCCAGCAGTTACTCCCCCCCAAATCAGCCCCAGCATTTT.

This chain connects TRBV10-3 to TRBJ1-1, with a tentative D call TRBD1 (5 bases). The CDR3 consists of 15 residues. Germline V CDR1 and CDR2: ENHRY, SYGVKD. Trimming took 0 bases from V and 4 from J, leaving 12 bases between them. CDR3 DNA sequence: TGTGCCATCAGTGAGTCGTGGGGCGTGAGCACTGAAGCTTTCTTT. Protein: CAISESWGVSTEAFF.

This clone was picked up one time. The rearrangement links TRBV6-2 or TRBV6-3 to TRBJ2-3; 9 bases fit TRBD2. This CDR3 is 16 amino acids long. Germline CDR1 MNHEY, CDR2 SVGEGT. J was trimmed by 0 bases and V by 2 bases; bases with no gene match: 3. The CDR3 region is CASSYPLAGSTDTQYF. Here the CDR3 DNA reads TGTGCCAGCAGTTACCCTCTAGCGGGGAGCACAGATACGCAGTATTTT.